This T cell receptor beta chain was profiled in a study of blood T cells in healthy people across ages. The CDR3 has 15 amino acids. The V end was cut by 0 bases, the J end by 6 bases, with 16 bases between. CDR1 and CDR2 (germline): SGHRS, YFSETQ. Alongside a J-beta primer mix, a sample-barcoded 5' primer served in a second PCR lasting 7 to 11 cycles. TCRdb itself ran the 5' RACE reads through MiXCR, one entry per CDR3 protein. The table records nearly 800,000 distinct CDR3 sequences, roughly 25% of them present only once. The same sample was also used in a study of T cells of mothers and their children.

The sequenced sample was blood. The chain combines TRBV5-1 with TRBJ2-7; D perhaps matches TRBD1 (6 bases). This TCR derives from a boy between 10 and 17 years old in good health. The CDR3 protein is CASSLVSGAPFEQYF. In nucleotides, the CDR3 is TGCGCCAGCAGCTTGGTTTCAGGGGCGCCCTTCGAGCAGTACTTC.